These T cell receptor beta chains were read from a single sample in a study of graft-versus-host responses after intestinal transplantation. Using immunoSEQ multiplex PCR, the repertoire was profiled, and TCRdb retains in-frame clones only, with some absent. The repertoire consists of approximately 80,000 clones, with about 89% occurring once and the leading ten covering under 0.4%. For these TCRs, the target antigens are not known. The input for sequencing was unstimulated CD4+ T cells sorted from spleen or lymph node cells, taken before intestinal transplant. Receptors originate from a human donor who received an intestinal transplant. Both conserved end residues are part of each CDR3. D genes are given only for firm matches. Only some rows state a clone size, as once, few, many or a class for expanded clones.

size	V	length	J	D	DNA	CDR3
once	TRBV19	15	TRBJ1-5	-	TGTGCCAGTAGTATGAGAGGGCAGGGCAATCAGCCCCAGCATTTT	CASSMRGQGNQPQHF
-	TRBV10-3	15	TRBJ2-2	-	TGTGCCATCAGTGACTCCGGGATAAACACCGGGGAGCTGTTTTTT	CAISDSGINTGELFF
-	TRBV11-2	17	TRBJ2-2	TRBD2	TGTGCCAGCAGCTTAGCCCTACTAGCGGGGGCTGGCGGGGAGCTGTTTTTT	CASSLALLAGAGGELFF
-	TRBV27	15	TRBJ2-7	-	TGTGCCAGCAGTTCGCAGCAGCGTAGACTCCGGGAGCAGTACTTC	CASSSQQRRLREQYF
-	TRBV2	13	TRBJ2-1	-	TGTGCCAGCAGTGAGTGGCAGGACAATGAGCAGTTCTTC	CASSEWQDNEQFF
-	TRBV5-1	14	TRBJ1-1	TRBD1	TGCGCCAGCAGCAGATCGGACAGGGATACTGAAGCTTTCTTT	CASSRSDRDTEAFF
-	TRBV28	14	TRBJ2-7	-	TGTGCCAGCAGTTTGTCGGGGAAGAGGTACGAGCAGTACTTC	CASSLSGKRYEQYF
-	TRBV7-8	15	TRBJ1-5	TRBD1	TGTGCCAGCAGCGCACAGGGGAGCGCCAATCAGCCCCAGCATTTT	CASSAQGSANQPQHF
-	TRBV19	13	TRBJ2-7	-	TGTGCCAGTAGTATGCGGGGCTCCTACGAGCAGTACTTC	CASSMRGSYEQYF
-	TRBV27	14	TRBJ2-7	-	TGTGCCAGCAGTCCCTCCAGGTTCTCCTACGAGCAGTACTTC	CASSPSRFSYEQYF
-	TRBV28	17	TRBJ2-4	-	TGTGCCAGCAGTTCCCAACAGGGAATCTTAGCCAAAAACATTCAGTACTTC	CASSSQQGILAKNIQYF
-	TRBV28	19	TRBJ1-5	TRBD1	TGTGCCAGCAGTTTATGGGGGGGGACAGGGGGCGGTGGTAATCAGCCCCAGCATTTT	CASSLWGGTGGGGNQPQHF
-	TRBV28	14	TRBJ1-1	-	TGTGCCAGCACCGAGTCGCTGATGAACACTGAAGCTTTCTTT	CASTESLMNTEAFF
-	TRBV29-1	13	TRBJ2-2	TRBD1	TGCAGCGTGGACAGGGATCACACCGGGGAGCTGTTTTTT	CSVDRDHTGELFF
once	TRBV11-2	15	TRBJ2-2	-	TGTGCCAGCAGCCTTTGGCTCTTGAACACCGGGGAGCTGTTTTTT	CASSLWLLNTGELFF
-	TRBV21-1	13	TRBJ1-5	-	TGTGCCGGCCGGAGGACGGAGAATCAGCCCCAGCATTTT	CAGRRTENQPQHF
few	TRBV9	14	TRBJ1-6	TRBD1	TGTGCCAGCAGCCCGGACAGGGGGGATTCACCCCTCCACTTT	CASSPDRGDSPLHF
-	TRBV5-1	17	TRBJ2-3	TRBD2	TGCGCCAGCAGCTCTAGCGGGGGATTTCCTAGCACAGATACGCAGTATTTT	CASSSSGGFPSTDTQYF
-	TRBV4-2	19	TRBJ2-2	TRBD2	TGTGCCAGCAGCCAAGTGCTAGCGGGGGGCCGCGTCCACACCGGGGAGCTGTTTTTT	CASSQVLAGGRVHTGELFF
-	TRBV7-3	13	TRBJ2-7	TRBD2	TGTGCCAGCAGCTTAACGGGGGGAGGGGAGCAGTACTTC	CASSLTGGGEQYF
-	TRBV7-6	15	TRBJ2-3	TRBD1	TGTGCCAGCAGCTTAGGGACAGGTAGCACAGATACGCAGTATTTT	CASSLGTGSTDTQYF
-	TRBV27	16	TRBJ2-3	TRBD2	TGTGCCAGCAGTCCTATAGCGGGAGGGCCCACAGATACGCAGTATTTT	CASSPIAGGPTDTQYF
few	TRBV28	16	TRBJ1-5	TRBD1	TGTGCCAGCAGACCCTCCGGGACAGGGGGCGATCAGCCCCAGCATTTT	CASRPSGTGGDQPQHF
-	TRBV19	16	TRBJ2-2	TRBD2	TGTGCCAGTACCCGGACTAGCGGGGTTTACACCGGGGAGCTGTTTTTT	CASTRTSGVYTGELFF
few	TRBV4-1	13	TRBJ1-6	-	TGCGCCAGCAGCCCTACGACAGCGCGTGCCCTCCACTTT	CASSPTTARALHF
-	TRBV20-1	11	TRBJ1-2	-	TGCAGCCCCGAGGGGGGGTATGGCTACACCTTC	CSPEGGYGYTF
-	TRBV2	15	TRBJ2-7	TRBD1	TGTGCCAGCAGATCCTTTACAGGGGGCTCCTACGAGCAGTACTTC	CASRSFTGGSYEQYF
-	TRBV19	12	TRBJ2-5	-	TGTGCCAGTAAGGGGACTCAAGAGACCCAGTACTTC	CASKGTQETQYF